This T cell receptor beta chain comes out of a study of spatial heterogeneity in lung cancer. Study-level background: Raw reads showed each unique TCR and UMI combination turning up more than ten times on average.

J gave up 10 bases and V 6 bases, and 10 bases lay outside the gene matches. This CDR3 comprises 13 residues. This clonotype has ten or more counts. Time point noted: sample taken at primary tumor resection. No cell sorting; template was whole RNA from tumor, lung tissue or PBMC. A unique molecular identifier was attached to every TCR cDNA molecule. In TCRdb, the 5' RACE reads were re-called with MiXCR into one record per CDR3 protein. The sample has 30,000 to 40,000 distinct CDR3 sequences; around 3.3% are singletons. Sequenced material: normal lung tissue next to the tumor, taken at surgery. The chain uses TRBV12-3 or TRBV12-4 and TRBJ1-1; 8 bases match TRBD1. The TCR comes from a male donor with early-stage non-small cell lung cancer. In DNA form, the CDR3 reads TGTGCCAGCAGGCCAGGGGGCCTTCGGGGAGCTTTCTTT. It encodes CASRPGGLRGAFF.